The 30 T cell receptor beta chains in this list originate from one sample, sequenced in a study of T cell repertoires in cytomegalovirus infection. Antigens of these TCRs are unknown. TCRdb independently ran MiXCR on the reads; one entry per CDR3 protein. The sample includes some 800,000 distinct CDR3 sequences, about 27% of them seen just once. Sequencing used cultured CD8+ T cells from PBMCs, obtained from culture after CMV antigen stimulation. Receptors were obtained from a human donor in good health (CMV status not recorded). Some clones in this sample may be carry-over from other donors' samples.

This clonotype was recorded a few times. The chain is built from TRBV7-6 and TRBJ1-4; D ambiguous. The germline V gene has CDR1 SGHVS and CDR2 FNYEAQ. Trimming stripped 1 base from V and 7 bases from J, with 7 bases between. The CDR3 has 13 amino acids. Here the CDR3 DNA reads TGTGCCAGCAGCTTAGACGGGGTTGAAAAACTGTTTTTT. It specifies CASSLDGVEKLFF.

This chain connects TRBV19 to TRBJ1-1, with D possibly being TRBD1 (6 bases). V gave up 6 bases and J gave up 5 bases, with 16 bases separating them. This CDR3 spans 14 amino acids. The germline CDR1 and CDR2 sequences are LNHDA and SQIVND (reference sequence). CDR3 region: CASSWPGGHTEAFF. DNA for the CDR3: TGTGCCAGTAGCTGGCCCGGGGGGCATACTGAAGCTTTCTTT.

This clonotype showed up just a few times. V is TRBV7-8 and J is TRBJ2-7; 7 nucleotides align to TRBD1. Germline trimming cut 5 bases from V and 7 bases from J; bases unmatched to any gene: 5. CDR1 and CDR2 (germline): SGHVS, FQNEAQ. CDR3 size: 12 residues. The CDR3 sequence: CASSMTGYEQYV. The CDR3 DNA reads TGTGCCAGCAGCATGACAGGGTATGAGCAGTACGTC.

This clonotype was counted between two and nine times. The chain couples TRBV7-9 to TRBJ2-7; D perhaps matches TRBD1 (6 bases). The germline V gene encodes CDR1 SEHNR and CDR2 FQNEAQ (reference sequence). Trimming shortened V by 0 bases and J by 0 bases, and 12 bases separated the two germline ends. This CDR3 is 16 amino acids long. CDR3 loop: CASSLAWPGVSYEQYV. The CDR3 nucleotides read TGTGCCAGCAGCTTAGCGTGGCCAGGGGTCTCCTACGAGCAGTACGTC.

This chain uses TRBV28 with TRBJ2-1; D may match TRBD1 or TRBD2 (5 bases each). The germline V gene has CDR1 MDHEN and CDR2 SYDVKM. The CDR3 runs to 13 residues. V was clipped by 10 bases and J by 7 bases, with 17 bases between them. CDR3 sequence (DNA): TGTGCCACCCGAAGAGGGGCAGTGAATGAGCAGTTCTTC. Translated: CATRRGAVNEQFF.

This clonotype showed up just a few times. This chain links TRBV6-5 with TRBJ2-5; no firm D call. The CDR3 has 13 amino acids. Trimming took off 2 bases at V and 9 bases at J, with 13 bases between the two ends. Germline V CDR1 and CDR2: MNHEY, SVGAGI. The CDR3, as DNA: TGTGCCAGCAGTTACGGAATTGGCAAACCCCAGTACTTC. Its protein is CASSYGIGKPQYF.

This clonotype was recorded many times. The V call is TRBV7-2, the J call TRBJ2-1, with D possibly TRBD1 on 6 matching bases. V lost 4 bases and J 7 bases, leaving 23 bases between the germline ends. This CDR3 has 17 residues. In germline, CDR1 is SGHTA, CDR2 FQGNSA. In DNA form, the CDR3 reads TGTGCCAGCAGCTCCTTCGGTGGGTGGGGGCCGGAAAATGAGCAGTTCTTC. Translating gives CASSSFGGWGPENEQFF.

This clonotype was counted ten times or more. The rearrangement uses TRBV7-6 and TRBJ2-1; D unclear. This CDR3 spans 13 amino acids. The V gene lost 5 bases and the J gene lost 7 bases, with 12 bases spanning the gap. Germline V gene data show CDR1 as SGHVS and CDR2 as FNYEAQ. The CDR3 sequence: CASSTYLTNEQFF. CDR3 nucleotides: TGTGCCAGCAGCACATACCTCACAAATGAGCAGTTCTTC.

The chain combines TRBV2 with TRBJ2-2; 8 nucleotides align to TRBD1. V shed 3 bases, J shed 7 bases, and the junction held 4 bases outside the gene matches. CDR1 is SNHLY and CDR2 is FYNNEI in the germline V gene. This CDR3 has 14 amino acids. CDR3 loop: CASSDPGQGGELFF. The CDR3 nucleotides read TGTGCCAGCAGTGACCCCGGACAGGGCGGGGAGCTGTTTTTT.

The table lists this clonotype with a few counts. This sequence joins TRBV7-2 and TRBJ2-1; 11 bases match TRBD2. After removal of 10 bases from V and 7 bases from J, the junction contained 9 bases not matched to a gene. The length of the CDR3 is 14 residues. CDR1 and CDR2 (germline): SGHTA, FQGNSA. The CDR3 region is CAILGLAGGNEQFF. DNA of the CDR3: TGTGCCATCCTCGGGCTAGCGGGGGGTAATGAGCAGTTCTTC.

This clonotype was counted many times. The chain links TRBV7-6 to TRBJ1-2; 8 bases line up with TRBD1. V lost 4 bases, J lost 8 bases, and 24 bases stayed unmatched. Germline V lookup: CDR1 SGHVS, CDR2 FNYEAQ. This CDR3 spans 19 amino acids. The CDR3 DNA is TGTGCCAGCAGCTCCTGGGGCTCTGGGGGGAGGACAGGGAAGAGAGGCTACACCTTC. It encodes CASSSWGSGGRTGKRGYTF.

Details on this clonotype: This may arise from a read error, as a much more abundant clone is one base away. This is likely a read error, given that the CDR3 carries no conserved phenylalanine or tryptophan at its end. The gene calls are TRBV7-2 and TRBJ2-7; D perhaps matches TRBD1 (5 bases). The CDR3 consists of 15 residues. Per the germline V gene, CDR1 is SGHTA and CDR2 is FQGNSA. Trimming took 4 bases from V and 3 from J, leaving 16 bases between them. CDR3 DNA sequence: TGTGCCAGCAGCTCTTCCTTGGGGCTCAACTACGAGCAGTACGAC. It translates to CASSSSLGLNYEQYD.

This clonotype occurred a few times. This chain joins TRBV20-1 and TRBJ2-7, with 7 bases aligning to TRBD2. The germline CDR1 and CDR2 sequences are DFQATT and SNEGSKA (reference sequence). V was pared by 1 base and J by 2 bases, with 5 bases of the junction left unmatched. The CDR3 loop spans 14 amino acids. The CDR3 bases are TGCAGTGCTAGAGGGGAGCGGGGACCCTACGAGCAGTACGTC. This encodes CSARGERGPYEQYV.

In DNA, the CDR3 is TGTGCCAGCAGCCTAAAGACAGGACAAGAGACCCAGTACTTC. It is translated as CASSLKTGQETQYF. The gene calls are TRBV7-2 and TRBJ2-5; a possible D gene is TRBD1 (6 bases). Trimming left V 5 bases short and J 2 bases short, with 12 bases between. Germline V lookup: CDR1 SGHTA, CDR2 FQGNSA. The CDR3 loop spans 14 amino acids.

This clonotype has more than one count but fewer than ten. The J gene is TRBJ2-1, the V gene TRBV7-4; the D gene could be TRBD1 or TRBD2 (6 bases each). Germline-derived CDR1 and CDR2 are SGHVT and SQSDAQ. The CDR3 is made up of 12 amino acids. Deletions cut 7 bases from V and 9 bases from J, with 13 bases between. The CDR3 DNA follows: TGTGCCAGCACCGAGAGGGGGGTTGAGCAGTTCTTC. Translation: CASTERGVEQFF.

This clonotype was seen at least ten times. It is likely a read error, because the conserved phenylalanine at the end of the CDR3 is missing. The limits of the CDR3 on the DNA are not certain, so only TCRdb's listed CDR3 is given. The J gene is TRBJ2-7, the V gene TRBV7-9; TRBD1 is the table's D call and was not checked against the DNA. The CDR3 spans 12 residues, counting both ends. CDR1 is SEHNR and CDR2 is FQNEAQ in the germline V gene (reference sequence). CDR3 in amino acids: CASSSRDGALRI.

The chain carries TRBV5-6 and TRBJ1-2; D might be TRBD1 (5 bases). Germline V gene sequence: CDR1 SGHDT, CDR2 YYEEEE. The CDR3 length is 13 residues. The germline V and J ends were trimmed by 6 bases and 3 bases, with 12 bases remaining between them. In nucleotides, the CDR3 is TGTGCCAGCAAACAAGGGGAGGACTATGGCTACACCTTC. Residues: CASKQGEDYGYTF.

This chain connects TRBV2 to TRBJ1-5; no definite D call. Trimming cost V 2 bases and J 4 bases, with 9 bases left between them. The CDR3 is 14 residues long. CDR1 is SNHLY, CDR2 FYNNEI, per germline. The CDR3 here is CASSEFAGNQPQHF. The CDR3, as DNA: TGTGCCAGCAGTGAATTTGCGGGGAATCAGCCCCAGCATTTT.

This clonotype has a handful of counts. This chain joins TRBV20-1 and TRBJ2-3, with 9 bases fitting TRBD1. This CDR3 has 15 residues. Germline values: CDR1 DFQATT, CDR2 SNEGSKA (reference sequence). Losses at the gene ends were 0 bases for V and 4 bases for J; bases not matched to a gene: 5. CDR3 DNA: TGCAGTGCTAGAGATTACGACAGGGGGGCAGATACGCAGTATTTT. It is translated as CSARDYDRGADTQYF.

V and J are TRBV12-3 or TRBV12-4 and TRBJ1-2; TRBD1 is a possible D gene (5 bases). Trimming shortened V by 0 bases and J by 8 bases, and 22 bases separated the two germline ends. This CDR3 is 17 amino acids long. This CDR3 reads CASSLAFPEGRAEGYTF. The CDR3 DNA is TGTGCCAGCAGTTTAGCTTTTCCGGAGGGGCGCGCAGAAGGCTACACCTTC.

This chain joins TRBV6-1 and TRBJ1-5; unclear D gene. The CDR3 length is 15 residues. Germline loops: CDR1 MNHNS, CDR2 SASEGT. V was trimmed by 2 bases and J by 0 bases, leaving 8 bases between them. CDR3 sequence: CASSEHGYSNQPQHF. CDR3 bases: TGTGCCAGCAGTGAACATGGGTATAGCAATCAGCCCCAGCATTTT.

This chain links TRBV11-3 with TRBJ2-1; TRBD2 matches 8 bases. Germline CDR1 reads SGHNT; CDR2 reads YENEEA. Trimming took 1 base from V and 3 from J; bases not matched to a gene: 5. This CDR3 is built from 16 residues. CDR3 sequence: CASSLAGRGVYNEQFF. CDR3 in DNA: TGTGCCAGCAGCTTAGCGGGGCGGGGGGTCTACAATGAGCAGTTCTTC.

This chain uses TRBV6-1 with TRBJ2-7; no reliable D call. V dropped 9 bases and J dropped 5 bases, with 11 bases sitting between them. This CDR3 is 11 amino acids long. CDR1 is MNHNS and CDR2 is SASEGT in the germline V gene. CDR3 protein: CASCPANEQYF. The DNA of the CDR3 is TGTGCCAGTTGTCCAGCTAACGAGCAGTACTTC.

This clonotype was counted between two and nine times. The rearrangement joins TRBV7-9 to TRBJ2-3; D gene unclear. The CDR3 contains 17 residues. Trimming took 6 bases from V and 4 from J, leaving 23 bases between them. Germline-derived CDR1 and CDR2 are SEHNR and FQNEAQ (reference sequence). The CDR3 protein is CASRAPKRSAGPDTQYF. CDR3 DNA: TGTGCCAGCAGAGCTCCCAAGAGATCTGCAGGACCAGATACGCAGTATTTT.

For the CDR3, the DNA is TGTGCCATCAGCTCCGGGACAGGAAACACTGAAGCTTTCTTT. This sequence encodes CAISSGTGNTEAFF. The chain links TRBV10-3 to TRBJ1-1; TRBD1 agrees at 8 bases. In germline, CDR1 is ENHRY, CDR2 SYGVKD. Trimming at V came to 6 bases and at J to 2 bases, leaving 5 bases not matched to a gene. The CDR3 spans 14 residues.

This clonotype has a handful of counts. This chain connects TRBV12-3 or TRBV12-4 to TRBJ1-2; D is unclear. There are 13 residues in the CDR3. V shed 2 bases and J shed 3 bases, with 7 bases lying between them. DNA of the CDR3: TGTGCCAGCAGTTTAATGGTTTACTATGGCTACACCTTC. Residues: CASSLMVYYGYTF.

This clonotype has ten or more counts. The chain links TRBV7-2 to TRBJ1-1; D uncertain. V was trimmed by 1 base and J by 6 bases, leaving 18 bases between them. Germline lookup yields CDR1 SGHTA and CDR2 FQGNSA. This CDR3 spans 16 amino acids. CDR3 coding DNA: TGTGCCAGCAGCTTAGGTGTACACCCTGGGATCGCTGAAGCTTTCTTT. Its translation: CASSLGVHPGIAEAFF. The whole variable domain, filled in from reference TRBV7-2 and TRBJ1-1, reads GAGVSQSPSNKVTEKGKDVELRCDPISGHTALYWYRQSLGQGLEFLIYFQGNSAPDKSGLPSDRFSAERTGGSVSTLTIQRTQQEDSAVYLCASSLGVHPGIAEAFFGQGTRLTVV.

This clonotype has just one count. This chain joins TRBV28 and TRBJ2-6; D gene ambiguous. With 0 bases removed from V and 0 bases from J, the gap between germline ends came to 9 bases. Per the germline V gene, CDR1 is MDHEN and CDR2 is SYDVKM. This CDR3 is built from 17 residues. The CDR3 DNA reads as TGTGCCAGCAGTTTATGGGGCGCGTTCTCTGGGGCCAACGTCCTGACTTTC. This sequence encodes CASSLWGAFSGANVLTF.

This clonotype came up a few times. This chain uses TRBV12-5 with TRBJ1-5; no definite D call. Germline values: CDR1 LGHNT, CDR2 FRNRAP. The length of the CDR3 is 14 residues. Trimming stripped 5 bases from V and 0 bases from J, with 8 bases between. The CDR3 DNA reads TGTGCTAGTGGTCCCGGGGATAGCAATCAGCCCCAGCATTTT. It translates to CASGPGDSNQPQHF.

This chain joins TRBV5-8 and TRBJ1-4, with TRBD1 identical over 11 bases. Germline V gene data show CDR1 as SGHTS and CDR2 as YDEGEE. The CDR3 consists of 15 residues. Trimming took 0 bases from V and 8 from J; bases not matched to a gene: 3. CDR3 residues: CASSLGTGGAEKLFF. The CDR3 nucleotides are TGTGCCAGCAGCTTGGGGACAGGGGGCGCGGAAAAACTGTTTTTT. The full variable domain, completed using reference TRBV5-8 and TRBJ1-4, is EAGVTQSPTHLIKTRGQQATLRCSPISGHTSVYWYQQALGLGLQFLLWYDEGEERNRGNFPPRFSGRQFPNYSSELNVNALELEDSALYLCASSLGTGGAEKLFFGSGTQLSVL.